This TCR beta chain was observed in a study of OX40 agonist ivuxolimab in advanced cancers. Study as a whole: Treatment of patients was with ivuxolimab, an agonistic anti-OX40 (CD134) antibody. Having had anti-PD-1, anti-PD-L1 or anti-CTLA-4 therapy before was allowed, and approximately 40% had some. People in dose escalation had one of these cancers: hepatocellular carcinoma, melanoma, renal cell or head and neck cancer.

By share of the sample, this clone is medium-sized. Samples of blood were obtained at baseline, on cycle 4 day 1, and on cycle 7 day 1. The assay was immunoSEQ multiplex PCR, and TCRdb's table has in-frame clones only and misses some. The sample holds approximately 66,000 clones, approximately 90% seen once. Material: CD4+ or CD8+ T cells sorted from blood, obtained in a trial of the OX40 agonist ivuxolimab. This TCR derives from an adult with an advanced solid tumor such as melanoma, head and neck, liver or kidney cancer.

CDR3 sequence (DNA): TGTGCCAGCAGCGTAGGGACAGGGGGCTATGGCTACACCTTC. Translated, it gives CASSVGTGGYGYTF. V gene TRBV9 combines with J gene TRBJ1-2; TRBD1 aligns across 10 bases. V shed 0 bases and J 4 bases; nucleotides not matched to a gene: 0. Germline loops: CDR1 SGDLS, CDR2 YYNGEE. This CDR3 is 14 amino acids long.